Presented here are 21 T cell receptor beta chains from one specimen sequenced in a study of blood T cells in healthy people across ages. With a J-beta primer mix and a sample-barcoded 5' primer, a second PCR ran roughly 6 to 11 cycles. TCRdb processed the 5' RACE reads anew with MiXCR; each CDR3 protein has one entry. Here the sample spans roughly 1.6 million distinct CDR3 sequences, about 35% being singletons. Material for sequencing was blood. These receptors came from a woman in her 30s in good health.

This clonotype was counted once. A much larger clone is a single base away; this may be a read error. CDR3 DNA sequence: TGTGCCAGCAGTTTACTGTCCCGGGCCCAAGAGACCCAGTACTTC. Translated: CASSLLSRAQETQYF. The chain combines TRBV12-3 or TRBV12-4 with TRBJ2-5; D unclear. Trimming removed 2 bases from V and 1 base from J, with 11 bases in between. CDR3 length: 15 amino acids.

Remarks on this clonotype: A read error may be the cause here, since a much bigger clone is one base away. The genes are TRBV29-1 and TRBJ2-3; D is uncertain. This CDR3 region has 12 residues. Germline CDR1 reads SQVTM; CDR2 reads ANQGSEA. V dropped 7 bases and J dropped 1 base, with 9 bases sitting between them. The CDR3 nucleotides are TGCAGCGGTGATGCAGGCACAGATACGCAGTATTTT. Amino acid sequence: CSGDAGTDTQYF.

This clonotype has more than one count but fewer than ten. V and J are TRBV12-3 or TRBV12-4 and TRBJ2-3; maybe TRBD2 (6 bases). The CDR3 consists of 11 residues. The V end was cut by 2 bases, the J end by 14 bases, with 11 bases between. The CDR3, as DNA: TGTGCCAGCAGTTTATCGCGGGACCCGTATTTT. Amino acid sequence: CASSLSRDPYF.

The table lists this clonotype with a count of one. With a much larger clone just one base away, this may be a read error. This chain connects TRBV12-3 or TRBV12-4 to TRBJ2-3, with 8 bases that match TRBD1. The CDR3 consists of 14 residues. Trimming took 6 bases from V and 8 from J; bases not matched to a gene: 10. The CDR3 DNA sequence: TGTGCCAGCAGCCAAGGGACAGGTTGGGTTACGCAGTATTTT. It specifies CASSQGTGWVTQYF.

This clonotype showed up just once. The chain couples TRBV30 to TRBJ2-5, with no clear D. The CDR3 totals 15 residues. Germline-derived CDR1 and CDR2 are GTSNPN and SVGIG (reference sequence). The V end was cut by 1 base, the J end by 2 bases, with 14 bases between. The CDR3 DNA is TGTGCCTGGAGTGCCCCTGTGGGGATACAAGAGACCCAGTACTTC. Translated, it gives CAWSAPVGIQETQYF. The variable domain in full, with the rest retrieved from reference TRBV30 and TRBJ2-5, is SQTIHQWPATLVQPVGSPLSLECTVEGTSNPNLYWYRQAAGRGLQLLFYSVGIGQISSEVPQNLSASRPQDRQFILSSKKLLLSDSGFYLCAWSAPVGIQETQYFGPGTRLLVL.

The rearrangement joins TRBV5-5 to TRBJ2-1; 9 nucleotides line up with TRBD2. The CDR3 has 16 amino acids. CDR1 and CDR2 (germline): SGHKS, YYEKEE (reference sequence). The V and J ends lost 5 bases and 4 bases, in that order; junction bases with no gene match: 10. CDR3 bases: TGTGCCAGCAGATCCGGCCTAGCGGGACTTTACAATGAGCAGTTCTTC. It yields the protein CASRSGLAGLYNEQFF. Drawing the rest from reference TRBV5-5 and TRBJ2-1, the complete variable domain is DAGVTQSPTHLIKTRGQQVTLRCSPISGHKSVSWYQQVLGQGPQFIFQYYEKEERGRGNFPDRFSARQFPNYSSELNVNALLLGDSALYLCASRSGLAGLYNEQFFGPGTRLTVL.

This clonotype turned up a few times. The chain couples TRBV7-2 to TRBJ2-5; D is perhaps TRBD2 (6 bases). The germline V gene has CDR1 SGHTA and CDR2 FQGNSA. The CDR3 covers 16 residues. V dropped 5 bases and J dropped 4 bases, with 20 bases sitting between them. CDR3 protein: CASSLHLTRRGETQYF. As DNA, the CDR3 is TGTGCCAGCAGCCTCCATCTGACTAGGAGGGGAGAGACCCAGTACTTC.

This clonotype was detected a few times. The gene calls are TRBV7-2 and TRBJ1-5, with D hard to call. CDR3 length: 12 residues. Deletions cut 5 bases from V and 3 bases from J, with 5 bases between. The germline V gene encodes CDR1 SGHTA and CDR2 FQGNSA. As DNA, the CDR3 is TGTGCCAGCAGCGATCCCAATCAGCCCCAGCATTTT. Translation gives CASSDPNQPQHF.

V is TRBV29-1 and J is TRBJ1-2, with D tentatively TRBD1 (5 bases). The CDR3 contains 12 residues. Trimming took off 6 bases at V and 3 bases at J, with 11 bases between the two ends. The germline V gene encodes CDR1 SQVTM and CDR2 ANQGSEA. For the CDR3, the DNA is TGCAGCGTGGGGACGACGGACTATGGCTACACCTTC. It is translated as CSVGTTDYGYTF.

This clonotype was counted between two and nine times. J is TRBJ2-3 and V is TRBV28; no reliable D call. Per the germline V gene, CDR1 is MDHEN and CDR2 is SYDVKM. The V gene lost 3 bases and the J gene lost 0 bases, with 7 bases spanning the gap. The CDR3 consists of 14 residues. CDR3 nucleotide sequence: TGTGCCAGCAGTTTTTCGACTAGCACAGATACGCAGTATTTT. Its translation is CASSFSTSTDTQYF.

The chain joins TRBV5-5 to TRBJ2-3, with D tentatively TRBD2 (6 bases). Germline V CDR1 and CDR2: SGHKS, YYEKEE (reference sequence). The length of the CDR3 is 14 residues. Deletions cut 3 bases from V and 6 bases from J, with 14 bases between. The CDR3 loop is CASSWFRGGDTQYF. CDR3 in DNA: TGTGCCAGCAGCTGGTTTCGCGGAGGGGATACGCAGTATTTT. Supplemented by reference TRBV5-5 and TRBJ2-3, the full variable domain reads DAGVTQSPTHLIKTRGQQVTLRCSPISGHKSVSWYQQVLGQGPQFIFQYYEKEERGRGNFPDRFSARQFPNYSSELNVNALLLGDSALYLCASSWFRGGDTQYFGPGTRLTVL.

The chain is built from TRBV29-1 and TRBJ2-7; TRBD1 agrees at 7 bases. Germline V CDR1 and CDR2: SQVTM, ANQGSEA. The CDR3 has 13 amino acids. V lost 4 bases and J lost 0; bases outside the gene matches: 3. The CDR3 DNA reads as TGCAGCGTTGTTGGACAGGCCTCCTACGAGCAGTACTTC. This gives the protein CSVVGQASYEQYF.

The chain employs TRBV6-1 and TRBJ1-1, with TRBD1 identical over 7 bases. This CDR3 is built from 16 residues. Germline V CDR1 and CDR2: MNHNS, SASEGT. Germline trimming cut 2 bases from V and 3 bases from J; bases unmatched to any gene: 9. The CDR3 sequence is CASSEWFTGVDTEAFF. The CDR3, as DNA: TGTGCCAGCAGTGAATGGTTCACAGGGGTGGACACTGAAGCTTTCTTT.

This chain connects TRBV6-1 to TRBJ2-5; 11 positions match TRBD2. The tail of the sequence fits TRBJ2-7 better, so the J call may be wrong. CDR1 and CDR2 from the germline V gene are MNHNS and SASEGT. CDR3 size: 15 residues. The CDR3 protein is CASSDTSGGLDEQYF. The CDR3 region has the DNA TGTGCCAGCAGCGATACTAGCGGGGGACTCGACGAGCAGTACTTC.

The sample holds a few counts of this clonotype. V is TRBV4-1 and J is TRBJ1-2; the D is unclear. V was shortened by 2 bases and J by 4 bases, with 14 bases between the two germline ends. Per germline, CDR1 MGHRA and CDR2 YSYEKL. The CDR3 sequence is 15 residues long. CDR3 sequence: CASSQLPPETYGYTF. The CDR3 DNA reads as TGCGCCAGCAGCCAATTACCCCCAGAAACCTATGGCTACACCTTC.

This clonotype occurred once. As DNA, the CDR3 is TGTGCCTGGAGTGTTATACAGGGGGCGGGCTACACCTTC. Translated, it gives CAWSVIQGAGYTF. The chain is built from TRBV30 and TRBJ1-2, with 9 bases lining up with TRBD1. After removal of 0 bases from V and 8 bases from J, the junction contained 4 bases not matched to a gene. This CDR3 has 13 amino acids. Germline V gives CDR1 GTSNPN, CDR2 SVGIG (reference sequence).

The gene calls are TRBV5-1 and TRBJ1-1, with 9 bases fitting TRBD1. J was trimmed by 4 bases and V by 5 bases; bases with no gene match: 6. Per germline, CDR1 SGHRS and CDR2 YFSETQ. The CDR3 runs to 14 residues. In nucleotides, the CDR3 is TGCGCCAGCAGAAAGGACAGGGGTTTCACTGAAGCTTTCTTT. Its translation: CASRKDRGFTEAFF.

The chain employs TRBV29-1 and TRBJ2-3; D possibly corresponds to TRBD2 (6 bases). Germline V gene sequence: CDR1 SQVTM, CDR2 ANQGSEA. The CDR3 sequence is 14 residues long. With 1 base removed from V and 4 bases from J, the gap between germline ends came to 12 bases. The CDR3 protein is CSVEGGGFSDTQYF. For the CDR3, the DNA is TGCAGCGTTGAAGGTGGGGGGTTCTCAGATACGCAGTATTTT.

This clonotype came up many times. The chain has TRBV10-3 and TRBJ2-7, with 8 positions matching TRBD2. Unmatched junction bases numbered 2, after V lost 5 bases and J lost 2 bases. This CDR3 is 13 amino acids long. Germline lookup yields CDR1 ENHRY and CDR2 SYGVKD. CDR3 nucleotides: TGTGCCATCAGTCTAGCGGGCGCCTACGAGCAGTACTTC. This encodes CAISLAGAYEQYF.

This clonotype was seen more than once but under ten times. V and J are TRBV28 and TRBJ2-7; 7 positions match TRBD2. Losses at the gene ends were 0 bases for V and 7 bases for J; bases not matched to a gene: 15. The CDR3 runs to 17 residues. CDR1 MDHEN and CDR2 SYDVKM come from the germline V gene. CDR3 in DNA: TGTGCCAGCAGTTTATGGGGGTTGGGGGGAGGGCCTGGAGAGCAGTACTTC. This codes for CASSLWGLGGGPGEQYF. The full variable domain, with the rest looked up from reference TRBV28 and TRBJ2-7, is DVKVTQSSRYLVKRTGEKVFLECVQDMDHENMFWYRQDPGLGLRLIYFSYDVKMKEKGDIPEGYSVSREKKERFSLILESASTNQTSMYLCASSLWGLGGGPGEQYFGPGTRLTVT.

The chain recombines TRBV9 with TRBJ1-2, with 7 bases identical to TRBD1. V lost 0 bases and J lost 5; bases outside the gene matches: 7. Germline V gene lookup returns CDR1 SGDLS and CDR2 YYNGEE. The CDR3 is made up of 15 amino acids. CDR3 protein: CASSVAGRGSYGYTF. The CDR3 bases are TGTGCCAGCAGCGTAGCTGGCAGGGGGAGTTATGGCTACACCTTC.